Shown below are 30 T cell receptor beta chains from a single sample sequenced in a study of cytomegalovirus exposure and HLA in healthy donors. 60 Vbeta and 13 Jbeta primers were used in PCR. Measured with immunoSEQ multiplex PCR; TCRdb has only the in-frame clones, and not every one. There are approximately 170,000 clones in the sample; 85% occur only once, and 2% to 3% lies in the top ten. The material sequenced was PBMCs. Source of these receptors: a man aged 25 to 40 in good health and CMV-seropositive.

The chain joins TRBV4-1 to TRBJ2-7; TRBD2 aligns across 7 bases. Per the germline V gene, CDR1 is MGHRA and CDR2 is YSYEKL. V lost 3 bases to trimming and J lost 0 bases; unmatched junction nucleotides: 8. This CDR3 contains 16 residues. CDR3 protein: CASSHAAGAFSYEQYF. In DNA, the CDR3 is TGCGCCAGCAGCCATGCGGCGGGAGCTTTCTCCTACGAGCAGTACTTC.

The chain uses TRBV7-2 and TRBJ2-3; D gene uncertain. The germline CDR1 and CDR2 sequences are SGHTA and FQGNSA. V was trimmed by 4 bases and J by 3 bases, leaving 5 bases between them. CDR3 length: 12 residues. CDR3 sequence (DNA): TGTGCCAGCAGCTCTAGTACAGATACGCAGTATTTT. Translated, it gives CASSSSTDTQYF.

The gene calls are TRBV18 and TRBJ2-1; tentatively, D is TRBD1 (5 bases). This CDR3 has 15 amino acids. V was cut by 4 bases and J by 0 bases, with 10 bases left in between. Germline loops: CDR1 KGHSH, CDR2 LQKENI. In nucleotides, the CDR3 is TGTGCCAGCTCACAAGCAGGGAACTCCTACAATGAGCAGTTCTTC. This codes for CASSQAGNSYNEQFF.

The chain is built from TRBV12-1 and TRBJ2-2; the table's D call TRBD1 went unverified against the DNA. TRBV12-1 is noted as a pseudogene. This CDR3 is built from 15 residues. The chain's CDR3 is CASSPKGTGAGELFF. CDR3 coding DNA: TGTGCCAGCAGCCCGAAAGGGACAGGGGCCGGGGAGCTGTTTTTT.

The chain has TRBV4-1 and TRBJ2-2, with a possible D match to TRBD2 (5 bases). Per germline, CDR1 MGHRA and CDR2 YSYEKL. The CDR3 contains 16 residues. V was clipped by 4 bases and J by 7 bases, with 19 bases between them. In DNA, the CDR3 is TGCGCCAGCAGCCCTTTAGCGCATACCGATGACGGGGAGCTGTTTTTT. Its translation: CASSPLAHTDDGELFF.

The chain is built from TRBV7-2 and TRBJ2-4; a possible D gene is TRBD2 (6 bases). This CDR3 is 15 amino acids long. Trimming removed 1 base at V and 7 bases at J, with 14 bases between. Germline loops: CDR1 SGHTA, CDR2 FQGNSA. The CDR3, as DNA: TGTGCCAGCAGCTTAGAGTTCGTCCGGGGGAACATTCAGTACTTC. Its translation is CASSLEFVRGNIQYF. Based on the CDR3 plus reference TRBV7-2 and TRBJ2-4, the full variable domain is GAGVSQSPSNKVTEKGKDVELRCDPISGHTALYWYRQSLGQGLEFLIYFQGNSAPDKSGLPSDRFSAERTGGSVSTLTIQRTQQEDSAVYLCASSLEFVRGNIQYFGAGTRLSVL.

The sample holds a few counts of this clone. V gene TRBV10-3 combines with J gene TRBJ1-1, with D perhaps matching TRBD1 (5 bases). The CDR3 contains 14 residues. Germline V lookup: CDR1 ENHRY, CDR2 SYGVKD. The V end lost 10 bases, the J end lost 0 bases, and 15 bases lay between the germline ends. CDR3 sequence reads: CANQQVRMNTEAFF. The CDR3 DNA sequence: TGTGCCAACCAACAGGTCCGGATGAACACTGAAGCTTTCTTT.

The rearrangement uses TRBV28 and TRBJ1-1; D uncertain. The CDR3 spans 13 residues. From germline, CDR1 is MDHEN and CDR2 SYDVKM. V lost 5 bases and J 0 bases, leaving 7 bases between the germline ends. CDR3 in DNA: TGTGCCAGCAGTCCCCAAATGAACACTGAAGCTTTCTTT. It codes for CASSPQMNTEAFF.

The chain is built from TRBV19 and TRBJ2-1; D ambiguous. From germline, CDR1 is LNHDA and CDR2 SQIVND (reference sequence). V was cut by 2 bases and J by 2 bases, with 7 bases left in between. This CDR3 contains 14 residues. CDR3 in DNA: TGTGCCAGTAGTATACAACGGGCCTACAATGAGCAGTTCTTC. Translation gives CASSIQRAYNEQFF.

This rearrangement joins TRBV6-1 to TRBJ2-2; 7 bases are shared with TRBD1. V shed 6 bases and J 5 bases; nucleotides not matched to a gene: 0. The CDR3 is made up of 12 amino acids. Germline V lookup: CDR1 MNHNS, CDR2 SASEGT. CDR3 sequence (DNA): TGTGCCAGCAGGACAGGGACCGGGGAGCTGTTTTTT. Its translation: CASRTGTGELFF.

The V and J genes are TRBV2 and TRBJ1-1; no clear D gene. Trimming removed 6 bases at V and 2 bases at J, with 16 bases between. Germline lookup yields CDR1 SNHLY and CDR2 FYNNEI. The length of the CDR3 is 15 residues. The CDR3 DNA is TGTGCCAGCAGCCCTGCATCAAGCCCCAACACTGAAGCTTTCTTT. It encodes CASSPASSPNTEAFF.

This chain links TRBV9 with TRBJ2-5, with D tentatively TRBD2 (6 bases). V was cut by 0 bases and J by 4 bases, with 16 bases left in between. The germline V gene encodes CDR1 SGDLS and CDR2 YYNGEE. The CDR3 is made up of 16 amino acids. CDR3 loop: CASSVGHGGTLETQYF. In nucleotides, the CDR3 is TGTGCCAGCAGCGTAGGTCACGGCGGGACGTTAGAGACCCAGTACTTC. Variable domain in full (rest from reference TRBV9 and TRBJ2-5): DSGVTQTPKHLITATGQRVTLRCSPRSGDLSVYWYQQSLDQGLQFLIQYYNGEERAKGNILERFSAQQFPDLHSELNLSSLELGDSALYFCASSVGHGGTLETQYFGPGTRLLVL.

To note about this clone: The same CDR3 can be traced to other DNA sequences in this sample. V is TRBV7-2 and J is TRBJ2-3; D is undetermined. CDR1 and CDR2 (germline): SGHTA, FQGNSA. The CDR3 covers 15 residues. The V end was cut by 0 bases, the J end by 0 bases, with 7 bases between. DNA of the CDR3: TGTGCCAGCAGCTTAGCGACGACTAGCACAGATACGCAGTATTTT. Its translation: CASSLATTSTDTQYF.

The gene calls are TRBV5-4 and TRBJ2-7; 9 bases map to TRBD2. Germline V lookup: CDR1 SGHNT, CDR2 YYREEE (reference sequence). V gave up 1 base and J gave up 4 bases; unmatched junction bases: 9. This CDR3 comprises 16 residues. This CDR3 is CASSLRLAGQVYEQYF. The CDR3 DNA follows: TGTGCCAGCAGCTTGCGTCTAGCGGGACAAGTGTACGAGCAGTACTTC.

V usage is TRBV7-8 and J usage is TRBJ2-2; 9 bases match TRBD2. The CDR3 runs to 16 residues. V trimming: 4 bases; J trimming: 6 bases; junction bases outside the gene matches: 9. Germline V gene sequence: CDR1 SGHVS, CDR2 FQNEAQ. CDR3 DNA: TGTGCCAGCAGCTCCGGCGCGGGAGGGTTATCCGGGGAGCTGTTTTTT. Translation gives CASSSGAGGLSGELFF.

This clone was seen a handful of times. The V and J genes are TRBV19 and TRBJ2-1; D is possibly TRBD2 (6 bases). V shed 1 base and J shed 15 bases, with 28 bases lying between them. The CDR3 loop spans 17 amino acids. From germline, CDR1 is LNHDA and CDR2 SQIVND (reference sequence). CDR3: CASSIASLSRGPGGVFF. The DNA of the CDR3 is TGTGCCAGTAGTATAGCTTCACTTTCTAGAGGGCCCGGGGGAGTGTTCTTC.

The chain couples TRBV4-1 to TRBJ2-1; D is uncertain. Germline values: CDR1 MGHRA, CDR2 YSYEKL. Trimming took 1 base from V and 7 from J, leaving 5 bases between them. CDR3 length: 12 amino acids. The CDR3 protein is CASSQVRNEQFF. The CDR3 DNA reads TGCGCCAGCAGCCAAGTACGGAATGAGCAGTTCTTC.

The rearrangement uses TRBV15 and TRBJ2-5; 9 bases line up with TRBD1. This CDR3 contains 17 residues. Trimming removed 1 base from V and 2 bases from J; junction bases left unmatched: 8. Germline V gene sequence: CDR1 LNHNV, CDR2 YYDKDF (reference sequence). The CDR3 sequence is CATSRGLTGGIQETQYF. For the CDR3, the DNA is TGTGCCACCAGCAGAGGGCTCACAGGGGGCATACAAGAGACCCAGTACTTC.

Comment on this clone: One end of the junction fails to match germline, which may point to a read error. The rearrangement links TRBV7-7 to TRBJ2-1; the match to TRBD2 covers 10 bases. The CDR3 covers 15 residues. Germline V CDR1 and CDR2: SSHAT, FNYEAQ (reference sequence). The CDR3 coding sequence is TGTGCTAGCAGCTTAGGGACTAGCGCCTACAATGAGCAGTTCTTC. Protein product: CASSLGTSAYNEQFF.

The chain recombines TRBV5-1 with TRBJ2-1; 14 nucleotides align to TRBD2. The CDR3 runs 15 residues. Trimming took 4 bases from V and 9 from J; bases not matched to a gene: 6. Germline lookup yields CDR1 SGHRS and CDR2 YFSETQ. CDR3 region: CASSHGLAGGIEQFF. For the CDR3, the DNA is TGCGCCAGCAGCCACGGACTAGCGGGAGGAATTGAGCAGTTCTTC.

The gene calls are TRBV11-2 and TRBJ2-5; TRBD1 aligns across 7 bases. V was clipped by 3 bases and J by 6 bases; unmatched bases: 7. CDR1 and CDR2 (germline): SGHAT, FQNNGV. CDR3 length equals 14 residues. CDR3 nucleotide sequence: TGTGCCAGCAGCTTGACAGGGATGTCGAAGACCCAGTACTTC. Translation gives CASSLTGMSKTQYF. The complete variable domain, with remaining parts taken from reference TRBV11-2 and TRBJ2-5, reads EAGVAQSPRYKIIEKRQSVAFWCNPISGHATLYWYQQILGQGPKLLIQFQNNGVVDDSQLPKDRFSAERLKGVDSTLKIQPAKLEDSAVYLCASSLTGMSKTQYFGPGTRLLVL.

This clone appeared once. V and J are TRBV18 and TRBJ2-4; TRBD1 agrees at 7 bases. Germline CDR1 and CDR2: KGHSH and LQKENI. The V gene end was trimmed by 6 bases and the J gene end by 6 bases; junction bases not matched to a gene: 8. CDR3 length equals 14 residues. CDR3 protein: CASSDRSDGNIQYF. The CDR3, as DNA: TGTGCCAGCTCGGACAGGAGTGATGGAAACATTCAGTACTTC.

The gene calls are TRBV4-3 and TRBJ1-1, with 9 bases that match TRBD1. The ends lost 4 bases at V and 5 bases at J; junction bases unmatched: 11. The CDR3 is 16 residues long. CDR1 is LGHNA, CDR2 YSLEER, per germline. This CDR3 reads CASSLNRQGGTTEAFF. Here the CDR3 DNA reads TGCGCCAGCAGCCTGAACCGACAGGGGGGAACAACTGAAGCTTTCTTT.

CDR3 sequence: CASSFPNRAGGELFF. The CDR3 DNA reads as TGTGCCAGCAGCTTCCCCAACAGGGCTGGCGGGGAGCTGTTTTTT. This chain links TRBV28 with TRBJ2-2; D is possibly TRBD1 (6 bases). V lost 6 bases and J 7 bases, leaving 18 bases between the germline ends. This CDR3 region has 15 residues. Germline CDR1 MDHEN, CDR2 SYDVKM. The variable domain in full, with the rest retrieved from reference TRBV28 and TRBJ2-2, is DVKVTQSSRYLVKRTGEKVFLECVQDMDHENMFWYRQDPGLGLRLIYFSYDVKMKEKGDIPEGYSVSREKKERFSLILESASTNQTSMYLCASSFPNRAGGELFFGEGSRLTVL.

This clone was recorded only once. The CDR3 region is CASSATALQYF. The CDR3 DNA follows: TGTGCCAGCAGCGCGACAGCACTTCAGTACTTC. This rearrangement joins TRBV11-2 to TRBJ2-4, with D perhaps TRBD1 (5 bases). V lost 5 bases, J lost 11 bases, and 10 bases lay in between. The CDR3 is 11 amino acids. Per the germline V gene, CDR1 is SGHAT and CDR2 is FQNNGV.

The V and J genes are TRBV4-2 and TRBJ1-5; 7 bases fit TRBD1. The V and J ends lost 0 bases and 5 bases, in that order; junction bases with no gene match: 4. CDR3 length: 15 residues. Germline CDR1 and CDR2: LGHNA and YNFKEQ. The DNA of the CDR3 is TGTGCCAGCAGCCAAGATCCCAGGGGGGATCAGCCCCAGCATTTT. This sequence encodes CASSQDPRGDQPQHF.

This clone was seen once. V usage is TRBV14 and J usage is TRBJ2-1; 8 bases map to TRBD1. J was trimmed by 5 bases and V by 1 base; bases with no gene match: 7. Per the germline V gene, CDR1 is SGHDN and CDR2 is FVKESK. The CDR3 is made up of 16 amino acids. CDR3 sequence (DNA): TGTGCCAGCAGCCAAGGACGGACAGGGTCCCACAATGAGCAGTTCTTC. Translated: CASSQGRTGSHNEQFF. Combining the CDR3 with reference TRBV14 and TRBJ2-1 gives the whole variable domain EAGVTQFPSHSVIEKGQTVTLRCDPISGHDNLYWYRRVMGKEIKFLLHFVKESKQDESGMPNNRFLAERTGGTYSTLKVQPAELEDSGVYFCASSQGRTGSHNEQFFGPGTRLTVL.

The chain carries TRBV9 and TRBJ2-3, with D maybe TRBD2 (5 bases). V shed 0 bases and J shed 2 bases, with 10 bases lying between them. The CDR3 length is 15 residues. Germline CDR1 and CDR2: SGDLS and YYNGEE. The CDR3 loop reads CASSVAGSNTDTQYF. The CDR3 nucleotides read TGTGCCAGCAGCGTAGCGGGGAGTAACACAGATACGCAGTATTTT.

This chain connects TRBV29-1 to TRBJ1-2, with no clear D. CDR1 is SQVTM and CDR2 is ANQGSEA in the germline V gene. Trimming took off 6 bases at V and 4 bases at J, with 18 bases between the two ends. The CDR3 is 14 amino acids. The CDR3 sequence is CSVQLETGFYGYTF. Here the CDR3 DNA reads TGCAGCGTCCAACTAGAGACGGGTTTCTATGGCTACACCTTC.

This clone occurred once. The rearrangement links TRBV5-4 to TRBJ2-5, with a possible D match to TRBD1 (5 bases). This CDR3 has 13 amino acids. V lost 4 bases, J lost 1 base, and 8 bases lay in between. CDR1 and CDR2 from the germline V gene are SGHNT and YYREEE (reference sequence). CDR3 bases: TGTGCCAGCAGCACAGACAGCCAAGAGACCCAGTACTTC. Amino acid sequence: CASSTDSQETQYF.